These 26 T cell receptor beta chains were sequenced from one sample in a study of post-analysis software for immune sequencing data. Regarding the study as a whole: Controls showed lower frequencies than patients for five or six TRBV segments, and TRBV5-6, TRBV5-1 and TRBV20-1 were among these.

Unique molecular identifiers were built into the TCR beta cDNA libraries. TCRdb called the PCR reads again in MiXCR, with one record for every CDR3 protein. The table has approximately 180,000 distinct CDR3 sequences, over 25% seen once. No antigen has been assigned to these receptors. Sequencing was carried out using blood. The source of these receptors is a girl under 18 with multiple sclerosis.

This clonotype was observed a few times. J is TRBJ2-1 and V is TRBV28, with D possibly being TRBD1 (6 bases). CDR1 and CDR2 from the germline V gene are MDHEN and SYDVKM. The CDR3 is 15 residues long. V was trimmed by 7 bases and J by 1 base, leaving 14 bases between them. The DNA for the CDR3 is TGTGCCAGCAACGCCGGGACACCATCCTACAATGAGCAGTTCTTC. Translated: CASNAGTPSYNEQFF.

The chain combines TRBV20-1 with TRBJ2-5; 13 nucleotides match TRBD2. The last part of the DNA fits TRBJ2-7 better; the J call may be wrong. The CDR3 runs 16 residues. CDR1 and CDR2 from the germline V gene are DFQATT and SNEGSKA (reference sequence). The CDR3 reads CSARGGTSGIWYEQYF. The CDR3 nucleotides read TGCAGTGCTAGAGGAGGGACTAGCGGGATTTGGTACGAGCAGTACTTC.

This clonotype was seen more than once but under ten times. The rearrangement joins TRBV12-3 or TRBV12-4 to TRBJ1-4, with D uncertain. The V end lost 10 bases, the J end lost 0 bases, and 9 bases lay between the germline ends. The CDR3 extends over 13 amino acids. In DNA, the CDR3 is TGTGCCACCAGACGGCCAACTAATGAAAAACTGTTTTTT. It codes for CATRRPTNEKLFF.

To note about this clonotype: This may stem from a read error, because a much larger clone lies one nucleotide away. The chain couples TRBV5-1 to TRBJ2-7, with D perhaps matching TRBD2 (6 bases). CDR1 is SGHRS, CDR2 YFSETQ, per germline. CDR3 size: 15 residues. The V gene lost 2 bases and the J gene lost 0 bases, with 12 bases spanning the gap. The DNA of the CDR3 is TGCGCCAGCAGCTTACCAGCGGGTAGCTCCTACGAGCAGTACTTC. Protein product: CASSLPAGSSYEQYF. The entire variable domain, with the rest obtained from reference TRBV5-1 and TRBJ2-7, is as follows: KAGVTQTPRYLIKTRGQQVTLSCSPISGHRSVSWYQQTPGQGLQFLFEYFSETQRNKGNFPGRFSGRQFSNSRSEMNVSTLELGDSALYLCASSLPAGSSYEQYFGPGTRLTVT.

Notes on this clonotype: This may be a read error, as it is one base from a much larger clone. The V call is TRBV18, the J call TRBJ2-5; D not certain. Trimming cost V 5 bases and J 13 bases, with 14 bases left between them. CDR1 KGHSH and CDR2 LQKENI come from the germline V gene. This CDR3 has 11 residues. CDR3 protein: CASSSTLEWYF. CDR3 coding DNA: TGTGCCAGCTCATCGACCCTGGAGTGGTACTTC. Drawing the rest from reference TRBV18 and TRBJ2-5, the complete variable domain is NAGVMQNPRHLVRRRGQEARLRCSPMKGHSHVYWYRQLPEEGLKFMVYLQKENIIDESGMPKERFSAEFPKEGPSILRIQQVVRGDSAAYFCASSSTLEWYFGPGTRLLVL.

The chain employs TRBV18 and TRBJ2-3; the D gene is possibly TRBD1 (6 bases). The CDR3 has 16 residues. Trimming removed 3 bases at V and 0 bases at J, with 13 bases between. The V gene's germline CDR1 is KGHSH and CDR2 LQKENI. The CDR3 reads CASSPTGTHSTDTQYF. CDR3 bases: TGTGCCAGCTCACCGACCGGGACACATAGCACAGATACGCAGTATTTT.

The chain recombines TRBV5-6 with TRBJ1-2; the match to TRBD1 covers 10 bases. V lost 4 bases, J lost 3 bases, and 9 bases stayed unmatched. CDR3 length: 16 amino acids. Germline V gene lookup returns CDR1 SGHDT and CDR2 YYEEEE. CDR3 region: CASSLAETGGDYGYTF. The DNA of the CDR3 is TGTGCCAGCAGCCTGGCGGAGACAGGGGGCGACTATGGCTACACCTTC.

The chain employs TRBV9 and TRBJ1-2; D not certain. CDR3 length: 15 amino acids. The V gene's germline CDR1 is SGDLS and CDR2 YYNGEE. With 0 bases removed from V and 7 bases from J, the gap between germline ends came to 16 bases. The DNA for the CDR3 is TGTGCCAGCAGCGTAGCTGGGCCCGCTTCAGGTGGCTACACCTTC. It codes for CASSVAGPASGGYTF.

This clonotype was detected many times. The V call is TRBV29-1, the J call TRBJ1-2, with 8 bases fitting TRBD1. Germline V gives CDR1 SQVTM, CDR2 ANQGSEA. Germline trimming cut 7 bases from V and 2 bases from J; bases unmatched to any gene: 9. CDR3 length equals 14 residues. This CDR3 reads CSASDRATNYGYTF. For the CDR3, the DNA is TGCAGCGCATCGGACAGGGCCACCAACTATGGCTACACCTTC.

This clonotype was seen many times. The CDR3 DNA sequence: TGTGCCAGCAGTGAATGGAGGGCCGGCGAGCAGTACTTC. The encoded protein is CASSEWRAGEQYF. The rearrangement uses TRBV25-1 and TRBJ2-7; D may be TRBD2 (6 bases). The CDR3 is 13 residues long. The V gene lost 1 base and the J gene lost 6 bases, with 10 bases spanning the gap. Germline CDR1 and CDR2: MGHDK and SYGVNS.

The V call is TRBV10-3, the J call TRBJ1-2; TRBD1 matches at 8 bases. Germline V gives CDR1 ENHRY, CDR2 SYGVKD. V lost 6 bases and J lost 1; bases outside the gene matches: 7. The CDR3 consists of 15 residues. This chain's CDR3 is CAIRGRDRNNYGYTF. As DNA, the CDR3 is TGTGCCATCAGGGGGCGGGACAGGAATAACTATGGCTACACCTTC.

The sample holds many counts of this clonotype. The V call is TRBV11-2, the J call TRBJ1-6, with TRBD1 identical over 9 bases. The germline gives CDR1 SGHAT, CDR2 FQNNGV. With V trimmed by 0 bases and J by 5 bases, 2 bases remained unmatched. The CDR3 spans 16 residues. In nucleotides, the CDR3 is TGTGCCAGCAGCTTAGATGGACAGGGGAATAATTCACCCCTCCACTTT. It yields the protein CASSLDGQGNNSPLHF.

The V and J genes are TRBV6-5 and TRBJ2-1; 8 bases map to TRBD1. V dropped 4 bases and J dropped 5; count of bases not matched to a gene: 10. Looked up from germline, CDR1 is MNHEY and CDR2 is SVGAGI. The CDR3 runs 16 residues. The CDR3 nucleotides are TGTGCCAGCAGTTCCCATAACCCGACAGGGGACAATGAGCAGTTCTTC. This encodes CASSSHNPTGDNEQFF.

This clonotype turned up a few times. The chain uses TRBV29-1 and TRBJ2-3; no firm D call. Germline lookup yields CDR1 SQVTM and CDR2 ANQGSEA. This CDR3 contains 12 residues. The ends were cut back, 4 bases at V and 3 bases at J, with 8 bases in the middle. The DNA of the CDR3 is TGCAGCGTTGGCACGATGACAGATACGCAGTATTTT. The encoded protein is CSVGTMTDTQYF.

In regard to this clonotype: A read error may account for a junction end that differs from germline. V gene TRBV5-1 combines with J gene TRBJ2-7; TRBD2 agrees at 9 bases. The CDR3 loop spans 16 amino acids. CDR1 SGHRS and CDR2 YFSETQ come from the germline V gene. The CDR3 DNA reads as TGCGCCGGCAGCTTGGCTCTAGCGGGACCCGCCAGGGAGCAGTACTTT. Its protein product is CAGSLALAGPAREQYF.

About this clonotype: Just one base apart from a much larger clone, this may be a read error. V is TRBV29-1 and J is TRBJ2-7; D may be TRBD1 or TRBD2 (6 bases each). Looked up from germline, CDR1 is SQVTM and CDR2 is ANQGSEA. V lost 6 bases and J lost 9, with 18 bases in between. CDR3 size: 12 residues. The CDR3 nucleotides are TGCAGCGTCTCGATCGGCGGGGACATGCAGTACTTC. This sequence encodes CSVSIGGDMQYF.

This clonotype was detected many times. V and J are TRBV15 and TRBJ2-7; D is ambiguous. The CDR3 loop spans 13 amino acids. The V end lost 3 bases, the J end lost 2 bases, and 8 bases lay between the germline ends. Germline V CDR1 and CDR2: LNHNV, YYDKDF (reference sequence). For the CDR3, the DNA is TGTGCCACCAGCAGTGGCAGGACCTACGAGCAGTACTTC. It translates to CATSSGRTYEQYF. Supplemented by reference TRBV15 and TRBJ2-7, the full variable domain reads DAMVIQNPRYQVTQFGKPVTLSCSQTLNHNVMYWYQQKSSQAPKLLFHYYDKDFNNEADTPDNFQSRRPNTSFCFLDIRSPGLGDTAMYLCATSSGRTYEQYFGPGTRLTVT.

This clonotype has a handful of counts. CDR3 sequence (DNA): TGTGCCAGCAGCCAAGTACAGGGGAGAGAGACCCAGTACTTC. Translating it yields CASSQVQGRETQYF. The J gene is TRBJ2-5, the V gene TRBV4-2; TRBD1 aligns across 7 bases. The V gene end was trimmed by 1 base and the J gene end by 4 bases; junction bases not matched to a gene: 3. The CDR3 totals 14 residues. The germline CDR1 and CDR2 sequences are LGHNA and YNFKEQ.

At least ten counts were recorded for this clonotype. This chain uses TRBV6-5 with TRBJ2-1; TRBD2 agrees at 9 bases. The CDR3 has 18 amino acids. The germline gives CDR1 MNHEY, CDR2 SVGAGI. Trimming removed 0 bases from V and 9 bases from J; junction bases left unmatched: 15. Here the CDR3 DNA reads TGTGCCAGCAGTTACTCTGCTGCGGGAGGGCCAACGAAGGCTGAGCAGTTCTTC. It yields the protein CASSYSAAGGPTKAEQFF.

V usage is TRBV28 and J usage is TRBJ2-3, with 12 positions matching TRBD2. The V gene's germline CDR1 is MDHEN and CDR2 SYDVKM. The V segment lost 4 bases and the J segment 4 bases; nucleotides outside the gene matches: 9. The CDR3 contains 17 residues. CDR3 amino acids: CASSSSGRAVVPDTQYF. The CDR3 region has the DNA TGTGCCAGCAGTTCTAGCGGGAGGGCCGTTGTCCCAGATACGCAGTATTTT.

This clonotype was recorded a few times. The chain is built from TRBV21-1 and TRBJ1-2; the D segment call TRBD1 is taken from the table without a DNA check. TRBV21-1 is assigned pseudogene status. The CDR3 is 14 amino acids. The chain's CDR3 is CASSSTGGCYGYTF. The CDR3 coding sequence is TGTGCCAGCAGCAGTACAGGGGGCTGCTATGGCTACACCTTC.

A note on this clonotype: The junction and the germline gene differ at one end; a read error may be behind it. The chain joins TRBV11-2 to TRBJ2-3; TRBD2 is a possible D gene (6 bases). Germline lookup yields CDR1 SGHAT and CDR2 FQNNGV. The CDR3 sequence is 14 residues long. Written as DNA, the CDR3 is TGTGTCAGCAGCGCGGGACCTGACACAGATACGCAGTATTTT. Protein: CVSSAGPDTDTQYF. Supplemented by reference TRBV11-2 and TRBJ2-3, the full variable domain reads EAGVAQSPRYKIIEKRQSVAFWCNPISGHATLYWYQQILGQGPKLLIQFQNNGVVDDSQLPKDRFSAERLKGVDSTLKIQPAKLEDSAVYLCVSSAGPDTDTQYFGPGTRLTVL.

This clonotype ranks as medium-sized. The V and J genes are TRBV12-3 or TRBV12-4 and TRBJ2-1; 10 bases fit TRBD2. This CDR3 comprises 15 residues. V lost 6 bases and J lost 4; bases outside the gene matches: 6. The chain's CDR3 is CASSSGTSEYNEQFF. CDR3 DNA sequence: TGTGCCAGCAGCTCCGGGACTAGCGAATACAATGAGCAGTTCTTC.

The chain has TRBV7-9 and TRBJ1-4; D might be TRBD1 (5 bases). From germline, CDR1 is SEHNR and CDR2 FQNEAQ (reference sequence). The CDR3 is 12 amino acids. V dropped 4 bases and J dropped 12 bases, with 12 bases sitting between them. CDR3 sequence (DNA): TGTGCCAGCAGCTGGGGCCCTGGGGAACTGTTTTTT. As protein: CASSWGPGELFF.

This clonotype has only one observation. The V call is TRBV2, the J call TRBJ2-7, with a weak D call TRBD1 (6 bases). Between the trimmed V and J ends, which lost 6 bases and 5 bases, there was a span of 14 bases. The CDR3 has 13 residues. The V gene's germline CDR1 is SNHLY and CDR2 FYNNEI. Written as DNA, the CDR3 is TGTGCCAGCAGGGGAACAGGGTCCGACGAGCAGTACTTC. It encodes CASRGTGSDEQYF.

In this sample, this clonotype turned up a few times. The chain uses TRBV6-1 and TRBJ2-7; D is ambiguous. CDR1 and CDR2 (germline): MNHNS, SASEGT. The ends were cut back, 2 bases at V and 6 bases at J, with 8 bases in the middle. This CDR3 spans 12 amino acids. CDR3 protein: CASSEPRLEQYF. CDR3 nucleotides: TGTGCCAGCAGTGAACCTCGGCTCGAGCAGTACTTC.